This T cell receptor (beta chain) was sequenced in a study of human T cells and chemical hapten exposure. TCRdb independently ran MiXCR on the RACE reads; one entry per CDR3 protein. The data hold roughly 380,000 distinct CDR3 sequences, with 5.1% observed a single time. The germline V gene encodes CDR1 MNHEY and CDR2 SMNVEV (reference sequence). Losses at the gene ends were 3 bases for V and 7 bases for J; bases not matched to a gene: 8. The CDR3 runs 16 residues. This clonotype was counted between two and nine times. Time point: pre-sensitization, week 0. Treatment specified: therapeutic diphenylcyclopropenone sensitization with weekly scalp DPC.

The V and J genes are TRBV27 and TRBJ2-3; TRBD2 agrees at 12 bases. The source material was whole blood, sampled in connection with sensitization to the hapten diphenylcyclopropenone (DPC). The TCR originated in a woman between 50 and 59 years old with alopecia areata. Some clones in this sample may be carry-over from other donors' samples. The CDR3 nucleotides read TGTGCCAGCAGTTTCTCTCGACTAGCGGGAGACTATACGCAGTATTTT. Translating gives CASSFSRLAGDYTQYF.